Listed below are T cell receptor beta chains from one sample, sequenced in a study of blood T cell repertoires in COVID-19. TCRdb's table, derived via immunoSEQ multiplex PCR, lists solely in-frame clones and lacks some. The repertoire consists of around 300,000 clones, with approximately 90% occurring once and the leading ten covering around 2%. The sequenced sample consisted of PBMCs or T cells enriched from blood (not recorded which). These receptors originate from a woman in her sixties in a cohort exposed to, infected with or recovered from COVID-19 (not recorded which). The CDR3 runs from the conserved cysteine through the conserved F or W. The D gene is left open where the match is weak. Size values are once, few and many counts, or a class for expanded clones, and some rows have none.

TRBJ2-7	TRBD1	.	TRBV5-4	TGTGCCAGCAGCTCGGAAGACAGGGTCGAGCAGTACTTC	CASSSEDRVEQYF
TRBJ2-2	TRBD2	.	TRBV6-5	TGTGCCAGCAGTTACTCGGGCGGGGGCACCGGGGAGCTGTTTTTT	CASSYSGGGTGELFF
TRBJ2-7	TRBD1	.	TRBV7-9	TGTGCCAGCAGCCTGGGACAGGGATTCTACGAGCAGTACTTC	CASSLGQGFYEQYF
TRBJ2-7	TRBD2	.	TRBV6-1	TGTGCCAGCAGTGAACTAGCGGGAGGGCCCAGCTACGAGCAGTACTTC	CASSELAGGPSYEQYF
TRBJ1-6	.	.	TRBV28	TGTGCCAGCAGTACCCTAGGAGGGGACGGCTCACCCCTCCACTTT	CASSTLGGDGSPLHF
TRBJ2-3	.	.	TRBV10-2	TGCGCCAGCAGTGATGGGAAGGGGCCAGGGTACAGCACAGATACGCAGTATTTT	CASSDGKGPGYSTDTQYF
TRBJ1-1	.	.	TRBV19	TGTGCCAGTAGTATAGATGATGGCAGTCTTCTAGTCGGGGCTTTCTTT	CASSIDDGSLLVGAFF
TRBJ1-2	.	.	TRBV10-3	TGTGCCATCAGTGAGTCGAGGGGAAGATCGTCGCAGGGAGGGGGAAACTATGGCTACACCTTC	CAISESRGRSSQGGGNYGYTF
TRBJ1-2	TRBD1	.	TRBV4-3	TGCGCCAGCAGCCAAAATCCCTCAGGGGGTTGGGGCTACACCTTC	CASSQNPSGGWGYTF
TRBJ2-7	.	once	TRBV5-4	TGTGCCAGCAGCCGACAGTCACAGGGCGAGCAGTACTTC	CASSRQSQGEQYF
TRBJ1-2	.	few	TRBV28	TGTGCCAGCAGTTTCCCCTTTGGGCTCTATGGCTACACCTTC	CASSFPFGLYGYTF
TRBJ1-5	.	.	TRBV28	TGTGCCAGCCGAAGGGGTCCCAATCAGCCCCAGCATTTT	CASRRGPNQPQHF
TRBJ2-1	TRBD2	.	TRBV9	TGTGCCAGCAGCGTTTTAGGGGAGGGGTACAATGAGCAGTTCTTC	CASSVLGEGYNEQFF
TRBJ1-5	TRBD1	.	TRBV28	TGTGCCAGCAGGCCGGGACAGGGTGGCCAGCCCCAGCATTTT	CASRPGQGGQPQHF
TRBJ2-1	TRBD2	.	TRBV7-2	TGTGCCAGCAGCTTAGTAGTCGGGAGGGCCTCCCATGAGCAGTTCTTC	CASSLVVGRASHEQFF
TRBJ1-1	TRBD1	.	TRBV5-1	TGCGCCAGTTCCGGGACAGGGGGCGCGGGGACTGAAGCTTTCTTT	CASSGTGGAGTEAFF
TRBJ1-3	TRBD1	.	TRBV18	TGTGCCAGCTCACGGACAGGGGGGCTTATGAAAGGCCCCGACTCTGGAAACACCATATATTTT	CASSRTGGLMKGPDSGNTIYF
TRBJ1-1	.	.	TRBV30	TGTGCCTGGAGTGAGGGGTGGAGCACTGAAGCTTTCTTT	CAWSEGWSTEAFF
TRBJ1-5	.	.	TRBV10-1	TGCGCCAGCAGTGAGGCGGGGATCGGTCAGCCCCAGCATTTT	CASSEAGIGQPQHF
TRBJ2-4	TRBD2	.	TRBV7-2	TGTGCCAGCAGCTTAGGTGGCTCTAGCGGTCTAGCCAAAAACATTCAGTACTTC	CASSLGGSSGLAKNIQYF
TRBJ2-2	.	.	TRBV2	TGTGCCAGCAGTGTTAGCGGAAAGAACACCGGGGAGCTGTTTTTT	CASSVSGKNTGELFF
TRBJ1-1	TRBD1	.	TRBV2	TGTGCCAGCAGCCGGACAGGGGGACTGTTGAACACTGAAGCTTTCTTT	CASSRTGGLLNTEAFF
TRBJ2-7	TRBD2	.	TRBV27	TGTGCCAGCCCACCCGCCCTAGCGGCCTACGAGCAGTACTTC	CASPPALAAYEQYF
TRBJ2-1	TRBD2	.	TRBV18	TGTGCCAGCTCAGACAACAGCGGACTAGCGGGAGGGGGTGAGCAGTTCTTC	CASSDNSGLAGGGEQFF
TRBJ1-5	.	.	TRBV10-3	TGTGCCATCAGTGAACAGGGAAGCGGCGATCAGCCCCAGCATTTT	CAISEQGSGDQPQHF
TRBJ2-7	TRBD2	.	TRBV4-3	TGCGCCAGCAGCCAAGATCCCCAGACTAGCGGCTACGAGCAGTACTTC	CASSQDPQTSGYEQYF
TRBJ2-7	TRBD1	.	TRBV23-1	TGCGCCAGCAGTCAATCAAGAGGCAGGGGGCCGCCTTTTTTC	CASSQSRGRGPPFF
TRBJ1-4	TRBD1	once	TRBV7-2	TGTGCCAGCAGCCCGCAGGGGGCAGCTAATGAAAAACTGTTTTTT	CASSPQGAANEKLFF
TRBJ1-5	.	.	TRBV6-5	TGTGCCAGCGAGGGTCAGAGCAATCAGCCCCAGCATTTT	CASEGQSNQPQHF
TRBJ1-2	.	.	TRBV5-1	TGCGCCAGCAGCTTGGGTGGAGGGAAAAACTATGGCTACACCTTC	CASSLGGGKNYGYTF
TRBJ2-2	.	.	TRBV10-1	TGCGCCAGCAGTCCCCCCCAGAACACCGGGGAGCTGTTTTTT	CASSPPQNTGELFF
TRBJ2-2	.	.	TRBV5-5	TGTGCCAGCAGCTTGGCCGCGGTGTCTGTGGGCACCGGGGAGCTGTTTTTT	CASSLAAVSVGTGELFF
TRBJ2-2	.	.	TRBV2	TGTGCCAGCAGTGTGCGAAACACCGGGGAGCTGTTTTTT	CASSVRNTGELFF
TRBJ1-4	.	.	TRBV19	TGTGCCAGTAGCTCCGAAGGGCCGGGGGAAAAACTGTTTTTT	CASSSEGPGEKLFF
TRBJ2-1	.	.	TRBV10-3	TGTGCCATCGGGGGCGGGAGTTTCAACAATGAGCAGTTCTTC	CAIGGGSFNNEQFF
TRBJ2-3	TRBD2	.	TRBV3-1/TRBV3-2	TGTGCCAGCAGCCTACGGACTAGCGGGGCTAGCACAGATACGCAGTATTTT	CASSLRTSGASTDTQYF
TRBJ1-1	TRBD1	.	TRBV5-1	TGCGCCAGCAGCTCCAGGAGGGGGCTCGGCATGAACACTGAAGCTTTCTTT	CASSSRRGLGMNTEAFF
TRBJ1-4	TRBD1	.	TRBV27	TGTGCCAGCAGTTCACAGGGGGCAGGTGAAAAACTGTTTTTT	CASSSQGAGEKLFF
TRBJ2-4	TRBD1	.	TRBV4-2	TGTGCCAGCAGCCAAGGGTGGACAGGGGGTTCGGACATTCAGTACTTC	CASSQGWTGGSDIQYF
TRBJ2-7	TRBD1	.	TRBV9	TGTGCCAGCAGCCCGTCGACAGGGGTCGGCGAGCAGTACTTC	CASSPSTGVGEQYF
TRBJ1-4	.	.	TRBV5-1	TGCGCCAGCAGCCCGGGGGAAACCCGGAATGAAAAACTGTTTTTT	CASSPGETRNEKLFF
TRBJ2-1	.	once	TRBV7-8	TGTGCCAGCAGCTTAGGGCGGGTAAATGAGCAGTTCTTC	CASSLGRVNEQFF
TRBJ2-2	.	.	TRBV19	TGTGCCAGTAGTTTAACAGGGATGGAATCCGGGGAGCTGTTTTTT	CASSLTGMESGELFF
TRBJ1-6	.	.	TRBV6-5	TGTGCCAGCAGATCCACAAGACAGAATTCACCCCTCCACTTT	CASRSTRQNSPLHF
TRBJ2-1	TRBD2	.	TRBV5-8	TGTGCCAGCAGCTTGGACCAGCGGGAAAACGATGAGCAGTTCTTC	CASSLDQRENDEQFF
TRBJ2-1	TRBD2	.	TRBV7-8	TGTGCCAGCAGCTTAGGGAGGACTAGCGGGTTTGTGGAGCAGTTCTTC	CASSLGRTSGFVEQFF
TRBJ1-5	.	.	TRBV6-2/TRBV6-3	TGTGCCAGCAGTTACTCGACGGGTAGCAATCAGCCCCAGCATTTT	CASSYSTGSNQPQHF
TRBJ2-7	TRBD1	.	TRBV9	TGTGCCAGCAGCACGACCGGGACAGGGGGAATGGAGTACTTC	CASSTTGTGGMEYF
TRBJ2-7	TRBD1	few	TRBV14	TGTGCCAGCAGGCGACAGGGCTCCTACGAGCAGTACTTC	CASRRQGSYEQYF
TRBJ2-7	.	.	TRBV7-9	TGTGCCAGCAGCCTCCTGCCCATGGGCCCTAGTCGCGCGGGCGAGCAGTACTTC	CASSLLPMGPSRAGEQYF
TRBJ1-5	TRBD1	.	TRBV19	TGTGCCAGTAGTATAAGTCGCCACGGGGAGACAGGGGGCAAGGTTCAGCCCCAGCATTTT	CASSISRHGETGGKVQPQHF
TRBJ2-3	TRBD1	.	TRBV5-4	TGTGCCAGCAGTACACAGGGGGGAAACACAGATACGCAGTATTTT	CASSTQGGNTDTQYF
TRBJ1-1	.	.	TRBV28	TGTGCCAGCAGTTGGCGGGGTGGGTTTCGCACTGAAGCTTTCTTT	CASSWRGGFRTEAFF